These 23 T cell receptor beta chains were sequenced from one sample in a study of cytomegalovirus exposure and HLA in healthy donors. The assay was immunoSEQ multiplex PCR, and TCRdb's table has in-frame clones only and misses some. The sample records fewer than 200,000 clones, around nine tenths being singletons. Sequenced sample: PBMCs. The origin of the receptors is a man in his late teens or twenties in good health and CMV-seropositive.

V usage is TRBV5-6 and J usage is TRBJ1-1; TRBD1 is a possible D gene (6 bases). CDR1 is SGHDT and CDR2 is YYEEEE in the germline V gene. The CDR3 consists of 14 residues. V lost 7 bases and J 4 bases, leaving 17 bases between the germline ends. The chain's CDR3 is CASLIWGRSTEAFF. CDR3 in DNA: TGTGCCAGCCTAATTTGGGGGCGTTCCACTGAAGCTTTCTTT. Together with reference TRBV5-6 and TRBJ1-1, the CDR3 gives the full variable domain: DAGVTQSPTHLIKTRGQQVTLRCSPKSGHDTVSWYQQALGQGPQFIFQYYEEEERQRGNFPDRFSGHQFPNYSSELNVNALLLGDSALYLCASLIWGRSTEAFFGQGTRLTVV.

J is TRBJ1-2 and V is TRBV6-1; D call uncertain. Trimming pared 6 bases from V and 0 bases from J, leaving 14 bases between. This CDR3 region has 15 residues. Germline V lookup: CDR1 MNHNS, CDR2 SASEGT. In DNA form, the CDR3 reads TGTGCCAGCAGGGACTTCTCTCGAACTAACTATGGCTACACCTTC. It is translated as CASRDFSRTNYGYTF.

The V gene is TRBV5-1, the J gene TRBJ2-3, with 8 bases fitting TRBD2. Trimming took 2 bases from V and 6 from J; bases not matched to a gene: 11. Germline CDR1 is SGHRS and CDR2 is YFSETQ. This CDR3 has 16 amino acids. The chain's CDR3 is CASSFVAGFVGDTQYF. In DNA, the CDR3 is TGCGCCAGCAGCTTTGTAGCGGGGTTCGTAGGGGATACGCAGTATTTT.

The chain has TRBV5-1 and TRBJ2-1; tentative D call: TRBD2 (6 bases). Trimming left V 5 bases short and J 6 bases short, with 15 bases between. The CDR3 has 14 amino acids. From germline, CDR1 is SGHRS and CDR2 YFSETQ. The CDR3 sequence: CASSRGGGTNEQFF. The CDR3 coding sequence is TGCGCCAGCAGTAGGGGAGGCGGGACCAATGAGCAGTTCTTC.

J is TRBJ2-7 and V is TRBV19, with 8 bases that match TRBD1. The germline CDR1 and CDR2 sequences are LNHDA and SQIVND (reference sequence). The CDR3 extends over 13 amino acids. Trimming took 9 bases from V and 0 from J; bases not matched to a gene: 4. The CDR3 spells CASRQGPSYEQYF. The DNA of the CDR3 is TGTGCCAGCCGACAGGGGCCCTCCTACGAGCAGTACTTC.

V and J are TRBV18 and TRBJ2-3; D possibly corresponds to TRBD2 (6 bases). Germline V gene lookup returns CDR1 KGHSH and CDR2 LQKENI. V gave up 3 bases and J gave up 2 bases, with 12 bases separating them. CDR3 length: 15 amino acids. The CDR3 loop is CASSPSLADTDTQYF. The DNA for the CDR3 is TGTGCCAGCTCACCTTCACTAGCTGACACAGATACGCAGTATTTT.

V gene TRBV27 combines with J gene TRBJ2-3; D is perhaps TRBD2 (6 bases). The CDR3 contains 16 residues. Trimming removed 5 bases from V and 6 bases from J, with 21 bases in between. The germline CDR1 and CDR2 sequences are MNHEY and SMNVEV (reference sequence). CDR3 in amino acids: CASSMAGTDKRDTQYF. For the CDR3, the DNA is TGTGCCAGCAGTATGGCCGGGACTGATAAGAGGGATACGCAGTATTTT.

The chain is built from TRBV9 and TRBJ2-1; D remains unclear. With 1 base removed from V and 0 bases from J, the gap between germline ends came to 8 bases. Germline lookup yields CDR1 SGDLS and CDR2 YYNGEE. The CDR3 has 15 residues. Here the CDR3 reads CASSVSDSSYNEQFF. Written as DNA, the CDR3 is TGTGCCAGCAGCGTAAGCGACTCCTCCTACAATGAGCAGTTCTTC.

In nucleotides, the CDR3 is TGCGCCAGCAGCTTTGGGGTCACAGGGGTTGGGGAGCAGTACTTC. Its translation is CASSFGVTGVGEQYF. The chain is built from TRBV5-1 and TRBJ2-7; 7 bases are shared with TRBD1. There are 15 residues in the CDR3. Germline assignment: CDR1 SGHRS and CDR2 YFSETQ. V trimming: 2 bases; J trimming: 7 bases; junction bases outside the gene matches: 12.

The chain links TRBV19 to TRBJ1-5; no reliable D call. The length of the CDR3 is 12 residues. Trimming shortened V by 3 bases and J by 4 bases, and 4 bases separated the two germline ends. CDR1 is LNHDA, CDR2 SQIVND, per germline (reference sequence). CDR3 coding DNA: TGTGCCAGTAGTATTCTAAATCAGCCCCAGCATTTT. It translates to CASSILNQPQHF.

The CDR3 nucleotides read TGTGCCAGCACCACGGGACTAGCCTACGAGCAGTACTTC. Translation: CASTTGLAYEQYF. This chain joins TRBV28 and TRBJ2-7, with 8 positions matching TRBD2. CDR3 length: 13 amino acids. Losses at the gene ends were 7 bases for V and 2 bases for J; bases not matched to a gene: 4. The germline V gene encodes CDR1 MDHEN and CDR2 SYDVKM.

V usage is TRBV27 and J usage is TRBJ1-5; no clear D gene. V lost 8 bases and J lost 0, with 14 bases in between. The CDR3 is 15 amino acids. The germline gives CDR1 MNHEY, CDR2 SMNVEV (reference sequence). CDR3: CASRLGQYSNQPQHF. The CDR3 region has the DNA TGTGCCAGCCGCCTTGGGCAGTATAGCAATCAGCCCCAGCATTTT.

The chain has TRBV27 and TRBJ2-7; 12 nucleotides align to TRBD2. This CDR3 spans 15 amino acids. Per the germline V gene, CDR1 is MNHEY and CDR2 is SMNVEV (reference sequence). The V gene end was trimmed by 5 bases and the J gene end by 1 base; junction bases not matched to a gene: 3. CDR3 sequence (DNA): TGTGCCAGCAGTGTACTAGCGGGAGGATCCTACGAGCAGTACTTC. Translating it yields CASSVLAGGSYEQYF.

The V call is TRBV28, the J call TRBJ1-5; 12 positions match TRBD1. This CDR3 spans 16 amino acids. Germline CDR1 reads MDHEN; CDR2 reads SYDVKM. V was clipped by 5 bases and J by 1 base; unmatched bases: 3. This chain's CDR3 is CASSPGTGGSNQPQHF. The CDR3 DNA follows: TGTGCCAGCAGTCCCGGGACAGGGGGCAGCAATCAGCCCCAGCATTTT. Supplemented by reference TRBV28 and TRBJ1-5, the full variable domain reads DVKVTQSSRYLVKRTGEKVFLECVQDMDHENMFWYRQDPGLGLRLIYFSYDVKMKEKGDIPEGYSVSREKKERFSLILESASTNQTSMYLCASSPGTGGSNQPQHFGDGTRLSIL.

In this sample, this clone turned up once. The chain couples TRBV29-1 to TRBJ2-1, with D possibly TRBD2 on 5 matching bases. The CDR3 covers 12 residues. Germline CDR1 reads SQVTM; CDR2 reads ANQGSEA. V lost 6 bases and J 5 bases, leaving 11 bases between the germline ends. The CDR3 coding sequence is TGCAGCGTGGCTAGCCCAAACAATGAGCAGTTCTTC. Translated, it gives CSVASPNNEQFF.

The chain combines TRBV28 with TRBJ2-5, with no clear D. Germline CDR1 reads MDHEN; CDR2 reads SYDVKM. Trimming stripped 6 bases from V and 3 bases from J, with 5 bases between. The CDR3 covers 11 residues. CDR3 sequence: CASSSEETQYF. The CDR3 region has the DNA TGTGCCAGCAGCTCCGAAGAGACCCAGTACTTC.

This clone was recorded a few times. This chain connects TRBV6-5 to TRBJ2-7; TRBD1 agrees at 9 bases. CDR1 and CDR2 (germline): MNHEY, SVGAGI. This CDR3 is built from 14 residues. Germline trimming cut 2 bases from V and 2 bases from J; bases unmatched to any gene: 1. DNA of the CDR3: TGTGCCAGCAGTTACGGGACAGGGCCCTACGAGCAGTACTTC. This translates into CASSYGTGPYEQYF.

The chain uses TRBV5-6 and TRBJ1-5, with 7 bases lining up with TRBD1. CDR3 length: 15 amino acids. CDR1 and CDR2 from the germline V gene are SGHDT and YYEEEE. V lost 2 bases to trimming and J lost 4 bases; unmatched junction nucleotides: 6. CDR3 sequence: CASSLGGTANQPQHF. The CDR3 region has the DNA TGTGCCAGCAGCTTAGGTGGGACAGCAAATCAGCCCCAGCATTTT.

The V and J genes are TRBV7-9 and TRBJ2-1, with TRBD2 as a possible D gene (6 bases). The ends were cut back, 1 base at V and 7 bases at J, with 14 bases in the middle. Germline values: CDR1 SEHNR, CDR2 FQNEAQ (reference sequence). CDR3 size: 15 residues. The CDR3 DNA reads TGTGCCAGCAGCTTAGGCCAGGGAGGACTTAATGAGCAGTTCTTC. It encodes CASSLGQGGLNEQFF.

The V call is TRBV28, the J call TRBJ2-6; 8 bases fit TRBD1. The V gene's germline CDR1 is MDHEN and CDR2 SYDVKM. The CDR3 is 17 amino acids. Trimming took 5 bases from V and 4 from J; bases not matched to a gene: 10. The CDR3 nucleotides read TGTGCCAGCAGTCGGACAGGGTATTGGTCAGGGGCCAACGTCCTGACTTTC. Translation: CASSRTGYWSGANVLTF.

This chain joins TRBV27 and TRBJ1-1, with 7 bases identical to TRBD1. Germline CDR1 is MNHEY and CDR2 is SMNVEV (reference sequence). The CDR3 extends over 13 amino acids. With 2 bases clipped from V and 4 bases from J, the junction kept 1 base outside the gene matches. CDR3: CASSLEGATEAFF. CDR3 nucleotide sequence: TGTGCCAGCAGTTTAGAGGGGGCCACTGAAGCTTTCTTT.

The chain is built from TRBV28 and TRBJ2-2; 12 bases align to TRBD1. The J segment lost 3 bases and the V segment lost 3 bases, leaving 5 bases of the junction unmatched. Germline V gives CDR1 MDHEN, CDR2 SYDVKM. The CDR3 loop spans 17 amino acids. The CDR3 nucleotides read TGTGCCAGCAGTTTCCGGGACAGGGGGCTTGACACCGGGGAGCTGTTTTTT. It specifies CASSFRDRGLDTGELFF.

The rearrangement links TRBV19 to TRBJ2-3, with D tentatively TRBD1 (7 bases). CDR1 is LNHDA and CDR2 is SQIVND in the germline V gene (reference sequence). This CDR3 has 16 amino acids. With 5 bases removed from V and 2 bases from J, the gap between germline ends came to 17 bases. The CDR3 region has the DNA TGTGCCAGTAGTTTTGTCGACAGGGAGGACACAGATACGCAGTATTTT. It yields the protein CASSFVDREDTDTQYF. The complete variable domain, with remaining parts taken from reference TRBV19 and TRBJ2-3, reads DGGITQSPKYLFRKEGQNVTLSCEQNLNHDAMYWYRQDPGQGLRLIYYSQIVNDFQKGDIAEGYSVSREKKESFPLTVTSAQKNPTAFYLCASSFVDREDTDTQYFGPGTRLTVL.